This TCR beta chain was captured by sequencing in a study of blood T cells in healthy people across ages. Study-wide results and caveats: Per-million-T-cell TCR beta diversity fell roughly linearly with age. Aged donors had fewer naive CD4+ cells and lower diversity than long-lived donors.

Every donor contributed about 10 milliliters of peripheral blood by blood draw. The authors ran a second PCR of about 7 to 11 cycles using a sample-barcoded 5' primer and a J-beta primer mix. TCRdb recomputed calls from the 5' RACE reads with MiXCR, one row per CDR3 protein. In the table there are about 780,000 distinct CDR3 sequences, about 42% of which are singletons. CDR1 and CDR2 (germline): SGHTA, FQGNSA. The CDR3 extends over 15 amino acids. V was cut by 5 bases and J by 3 bases, with 13 bases left in between. Comment on this clonotype: What it binds is not known.

This clonotype was obtained from a man older than 75 in good health. Material for sequencing was blood. J is TRBJ2-2 and V is TRBV7-2, with D possibly being TRBD1 (6 bases). CDR3: CASSPIHRDTGELFF. In DNA form, the CDR3 reads TGTGCCAGCAGCCCTATACACAGGGACACCGGGGAGCTGTTTTTT.